Following are 10 T cell receptor beta chains from one sample sequenced in a study of T cells in Graves' hyperthyroidism and ophthalmopathy. RNA transcripts yielded amplified TCR beta CDR3 regions. TCR CDR3 underwent first-round RT-PCR with the HTBI primer set. TCRdb independently ran MiXCR on the multiplex PCR reads; one entry per CDR3 protein. The sample holds 490,000 or so distinct CDR3 sequences; about 20% are singletons and the top ten take approximately 50%. The sample was blood. The receptors come from a man aged 35-49 years with Graves' ophthalmopathy.

This clonotype was seen more than once but under ten times. This chain links TRBV20-1 with TRBJ1-6; maybe TRBD1 (6 bases). CDR1 is DFQATT and CDR2 is SNEGSKA in the germline V gene (reference sequence). The ends were cut back, 6 bases at V and 2 bases at J, with 14 bases in the middle. The CDR3 length is 15 residues. The CDR3 region is CSALAGDTYNSPLHF. In DNA form, the CDR3 reads TGCAGTGCCCTAGCGGGGGACACCTATAATTCACCCCTCCACTTT.

This clonotype was seen repeatedly, ten times or more. The chain has TRBV11-3 and TRBJ2-3, with D possibly matching TRBD2 (6 bases). In germline, CDR1 is SGHNT, CDR2 YENEEA. Trimming took off 8 bases at V and 2 bases at J, with 14 bases between the two ends. The CDR3 has 14 amino acids. Here the CDR3 DNA reads TGTGCCAGCGCCCCTAGCGAGCTCACAGATACGCAGTATTTT. Its protein is CASAPSELTDTQYF.

The chain uses TRBV9 and TRBJ1-6, with 8 positions matching TRBD1. The CDR3 contains 16 residues. Germline V gives CDR1 SGDLS, CDR2 YYNGEE. The trim removed 3 bases at V and 7 bases at J, leaving 9 bases unmatched. The CDR3 nucleotides read TGTGCCAGCAGCGCCCAGGGGACAGGAGGCAATTCACCCCTCCACTTT. It is translated as CASSAQGTGGNSPLHF.

The rearrangement links TRBV4-2 to TRBJ2-1, with 7 bases lining up with TRBD2. This CDR3 is built from 14 residues. J was trimmed by 8 bases and V by 3 bases; bases with no gene match: 7. Germline CDR1 is LGHNA and CDR2 is YNFKEQ. CDR3 in DNA: TGTGCCAGCAGCCATGGACTAGGGGACTATGAGCAGTTCTTC. Translating gives CASSHGLGDYEQFF.

This clonotype came up many times. The chain combines TRBV27 with TRBJ2-7; D uncertain. CDR3 length: 13 residues. CDR1 MNHEY and CDR2 SMNVEV come from the germline V gene (reference sequence). V lost 2 bases and J lost 1, with 6 bases in between. The CDR3 here is CASSLHGSYEQYF. The CDR3, as DNA: TGTGCCAGCAGTTTACACGGGTCCTACGAGCAGTACTTC.

The table lists this clonotype with many counts. The chain is built from TRBV13 and TRBJ2-5; D gene ambiguous. Trimming shortened V by 4 bases and J by 2 bases, and 8 bases separated the two germline ends. CDR1 is PRHDT and CDR2 is FYEKMQ in the germline V gene (reference sequence). CDR3 length: 13 amino acids. CDR3 amino acids: CASSSTTQETQYF. As DNA, the CDR3 is TGTGCCAGCAGCTCCACGACTCAAGAGACCCAGTACTTC. The variable domain in full, with the rest retrieved from reference TRBV13 and TRBJ2-5, is AAGVIQSPRHLIKEKRETATLKCYPIPRHDTVYWYQQGPGQDPQFLISFYEKMQSDKGSIPDRFSAQQFSDYHSELNMSSLELGDSALYFCASSSTTQETQYFGPGTRLLVL.

On this clonotype itself: A much larger clone sits a single nucleotide away, making a read error possible. The V gene is TRBV20-1, the J gene TRBJ2-1, with 13 positions matching TRBD2. The CDR3 extends over 16 amino acids. Germline assignment: CDR1 DFQATT and CDR2 SNEGSKA (reference sequence). CDR3: CSAQTSGGTHYNGQFF. In nucleotides, the CDR3 is TGCAGTGCGCAGACTAGCGGGGGGACCCACTACAATGGGCAGTTCTTC.

This clonotype was picked up a small number of times. The gene calls are TRBV30 and TRBJ2-7; TRBD1 or TRBD2 may be the D gene (6 bases each). The CDR3 length is 13 residues. The germline gives CDR1 GTSNPN, CDR2 SVGIG (reference sequence). V lost 2 bases and J 3 bases, leaving 11 bases between the germline ends. The CDR3 DNA reads as TGTGCCTGGAGTAGGGGGGTTGGCTACGAGCAGTACTTC. This sequence encodes CAWSRGVGYEQYF. Based on the CDR3 plus reference TRBV30 and TRBJ2-7, the full variable domain is SQTIHQWPATLVQPVGSPLSLECTVEGTSNPNLYWYRQAAGRGLQLLFYSVGIGQISSEVPQNLSASRPQDRQFILSSKKLLLSDSGFYLCAWSRGVGYEQYFGPGTRLTVT.

Ten or more counts support this clonotype. This chain uses TRBV12-3 or TRBV12-4 with TRBJ1-2; D is uncertain. V lost 7 bases and J 5 bases, leaving 14 bases between the germline ends. The length of the CDR3 is 13 residues. In DNA, the CDR3 is TGTGCCAGCAACCCTGCCGGGAAGTATGGCTACACCTTC. Protein product: CASNPAGKYGYTF.

Only a few counts were recorded for this clonotype. V is TRBV5-8 and J is TRBJ2-1; tentative D call: TRBD2 (5 bases). Deletions cut 3 bases from V and 7 bases from J, with 23 bases between. The V gene's germline CDR1 is SGHTS and CDR2 YDEGEE. The CDR3 has 17 amino acids. CDR3 sequence: CASSSRVSTGIRNEQFF. The CDR3 coding sequence is TGTGCCAGCAGCTCACGGGTCTCGACGGGGATTAGGAATGAGCAGTTCTTC.